This TCR beta chain is from a study of vaccination and CD4 T cells after COVID-19. On the study more broadly: Median draw time for post-COVID samples was 101 days post-diagnosis (range 35 to 161). As a positive control, some control cultures were given a CEFX pool, while others were given an HIV-1 Nef pool or no peptide.

The treatment: roughly ten-day PBMC culture with coronavirus spike peptide pools or control peptides (ViraFEST assay). A word on this clonotype: The antigen is unknown.

Cultured CD4+ T cell DNA underwent sequencing with the Oncomine TCR Beta short-read assay. TCRdb ran MiXCR on the PCR reads and lists one entry per CDR3 protein. The data contain about 9,100 distinct CDR3 sequences, around two thirds of them singletons. Study results and limitations: Convalescent patients displayed a median approximately 90% of reactive clones emerging only post-vaccination.

V lost 5 bases, J lost 1 base, and 12 bases lay in between. Germline CDR1 SGHTA, CDR2 FQGTGA. CDR3 length equals 14 residues. Specimen: CD4+ T cells from blood, cultured in vitro. The clonotype originates from a human donor who had recovered from COVID-19. This chain joins TRBV7-3 and TRBJ2-7; tentative D call: TRBD1 (6 bases). The CDR3 spells CASSPTGTSYEQYF. The DNA of the CDR3 is TGTGCCAGCAGCCCGACAGGCACATCCTACGAGCAGTACTTC. Combining the CDR3 with reference TRBV7-3 and TRBJ2-7 gives the whole variable domain GAGVSQTPSNKVTEKGKYVELRCDPISGHTALYWYRQSLGQGPEFLIYFQGTGAADDSGLPNDRFFAVRPEGSVSTLKIQRTERGDSAVYLCASSPTGTSYEQYFGPGTRLTVT.